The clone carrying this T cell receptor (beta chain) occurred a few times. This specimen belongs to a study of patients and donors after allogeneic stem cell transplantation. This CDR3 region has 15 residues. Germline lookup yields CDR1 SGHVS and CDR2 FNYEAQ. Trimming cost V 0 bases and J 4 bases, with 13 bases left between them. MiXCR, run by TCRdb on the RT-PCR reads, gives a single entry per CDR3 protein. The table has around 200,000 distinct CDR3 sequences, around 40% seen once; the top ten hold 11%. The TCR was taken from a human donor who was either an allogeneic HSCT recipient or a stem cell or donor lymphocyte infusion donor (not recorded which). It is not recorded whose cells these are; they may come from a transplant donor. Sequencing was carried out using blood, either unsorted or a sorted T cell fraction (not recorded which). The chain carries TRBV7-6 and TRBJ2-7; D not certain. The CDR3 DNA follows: TGTGCCAGCAGCTTAGCAATGGCTGAACATTACGAGCAGTACTTC. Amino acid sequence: CASSLAMAEHYEQYF.